These T cell receptor beta chains were read from a single sample in a study of blood T cell repertoires in COVID-19. The method was immunoSEQ multiplex PCR; TCRdb's version includes in-frame clones alone and lacks a portion of them. Among just under 55,000 clones listed, around 83% were seen once. Source material: peripheral blood. Receptor source: a woman aged 60-75 years with acute or convalescent COVID-19. CDR3s include the opening cysteine and the closing phenylalanine or tryptophan. D genes are given only for firm matches. The size of a clone is reported for some rows only, either as once, few or many, or as a class for expanded clones.

J gene: TRBJ2-1; D gene: NA; clone size: NA; V gene: TRBV7-6; CDR3 DNA: TGTGCCAGCAGCTTATTCCAGGGGCGGGGAGGGGATGAGCAGTTCTTC; CDR3 protein: CASSLFQGRGGDEQFF
J gene: TRBJ1-1; D gene: NA; clone size: NA; V gene: TRBV7-9; CDR3 DNA: TGTGCCAGCAGCCGCACGGGGAACACTGAAGCTTTCTTT; CDR3 protein: CASSRTGNTEAFF
J gene: TRBJ2-5; D gene: NA; clone size: NA; V gene: TRBV7-9; CDR3 DNA: TGTGCCAGCAGTTACTCTGGACAGCCCCAAGAGACCCAGTACTTC; CDR3 protein: CASSYSGQPQETQYF
J gene: TRBJ2-1; D gene: TRBD2; clone size: NA; V gene: TRBV5-1; CDR3 DNA: TGCGCCAGCAGCTTGGGACTAGCGGGGGTTTCCTTCTACAATGAGCAGTTCTTC; CDR3 protein: CASSLGLAGVSFYNEQFF
J gene: TRBJ1-2; D gene: TRBD1; clone size: NA; V gene: TRBV6-1; CDR3 DNA: TGTGCCAGCAGTGAAGCTCTGACAGGGGCCTATGGCTACACCTTC; CDR3 protein: CASSEALTGAYGYTF
J gene: TRBJ1-5; D gene: TRBD1; clone size: NA; V gene: TRBV30; CDR3 DNA: TGTGCCTGGGACCAGGGGGTCAACAGCAATCAGCCCCAGCATTTT; CDR3 protein: CAWDQGVNSNQPQHF
J gene: TRBJ2-7; D gene: TRBD2; clone size: once; V gene: TRBV30; CDR3 DNA: TGTGCCTGGACAAGGGGTCTAGCGGACGAGCAGTACTTC; CDR3 protein: CAWTRGLADEQYF
J gene: TRBJ1-5; D gene: NA; clone size: NA; V gene: TRBV2; CDR3 DNA: TGTGCCAGCAGTGTTTTTGCGTATCAGCCCCAGCATTTT; CDR3 protein: CASSVFAYQPQHF
J gene: TRBJ2-2; D gene: NA; clone size: NA; V gene: TRBV7-9; CDR3 DNA: TGTGCCAGCAGCTTAGGAGGGATCGCCGGGGAGCTGTTTTTT; CDR3 protein: CASSLGGIAGELFF
J gene: TRBJ1-2; D gene: TRBD1; clone size: medium-sized; V gene: TRBV6-5; CDR3 DNA: TGTGCCAGCAGACGGGACAGGGGGGATGATGGCTACACCTTC; CDR3 protein: CASRRDRGDDGYTF
J gene: TRBJ1-4; D gene: NA; clone size: NA; V gene: TRBV6-1; CDR3 DNA: TGTGCCAGCAGTGAAATGCGGTCTAATGAAAAACTGTTTTTT; CDR3 protein: CASSEMRSNEKLFF
J gene: TRBJ1-1; D gene: NA; clone size: NA; V gene: TRBV28; CDR3 DNA: TGTGCCAGCAGTTTACCCCCAACAGAGAACACTGAAGCTTTCTTT; CDR3 protein: CASSLPPTENTEAFF
J gene: TRBJ1-2; D gene: TRBD1; clone size: NA; V gene: TRBV7-9; CDR3 DNA: TGTGCCAGCAGACCGGGACAGGGACGTGGCTACACCTTC; CDR3 protein: CASRPGQGRGYTF
J gene: TRBJ2-3; D gene: TRBD2; clone size: NA; V gene: TRBV4-2; CDR3 DNA: TGTGCCAGCAGCCAAGATGACGGACTACTAGCGGGGGGAGAGACAGATACGCAGTATTTT; CDR3 protein: CASSQDDGLLAGGETDTQYF
J gene: TRBJ2-1; D gene: TRBD2; clone size: few; V gene: TRBV5-1; CDR3 DNA: TGCGCCAGCAGCTTGACTAGCGGGGGGATCTACAATGAGCAGTTCTTC; CDR3 protein: CASSLTSGGIYNEQFF
J gene: TRBJ1-1; D gene: NA; clone size: NA; V gene: TRBV28; CDR3 DNA: TGTGCCACGGGAGTTGGGATGTTTCAGAACACTGAAGCTTTCTTT; CDR3 protein: CATGVGMFQNTEAFF
J gene: TRBJ1-5; D gene: NA; clone size: NA; V gene: TRBV19; CDR3 DNA: TGTGCCAGTAGTATAGCGCGTGATCAGCCCCAGCATTTT; CDR3 protein: CASSIARDQPQHF
J gene: TRBJ2-2; D gene: NA; clone size: once; V gene: TRBV18; CDR3 DNA: TGTGCCAGCTCACCACAGGGGGCGAACACCGGGGAGCTGTTTTTT; CDR3 protein: CASSPQGANTGELFF
J gene: TRBJ2-5; D gene: TRBD2; clone size: NA; V gene: TRBV15; CDR3 DNA: TGTGCCACCAGCCACCGACTAGCGGGAGGAGAGACCCAGTACTTC; CDR3 protein: CATSHRLAGGETQYF
J gene: TRBJ1-4; D gene: NA; clone size: NA; V gene: TRBV5-5; CDR3 DNA: TGTGCCAGCAGCGTGAGTTCAACTAATGAAAAACTGTTTTTT; CDR3 protein: CASSVSSTNEKLFF
J gene: TRBJ2-3; D gene: NA; clone size: NA; V gene: TRBV5-1; CDR3 DNA: TGCGCCAGCAGCTTGGACGGGAGTGGGGCAGATACGCAGTATTTT; CDR3 protein: CASSLDGSGADTQYF
J gene: TRBJ1-2; D gene: NA; clone size: NA; V gene: TRBV24-1; CDR3 DNA: TGTGCCACCAGTGATACTGGGAGCTACTATGGCTACACCTTC; CDR3 protein: CATSDTGSYYGYTF
J gene: TRBJ1-2; D gene: NA; clone size: NA; V gene: TRBV12-3/TRBV12-4; CDR3 DNA: TGTGCCAGCAGTTTAGCAGGGGACTATGGCTACACCTTC; CDR3 protein: CASSLAGDYGYTF
J gene: TRBJ1-1; D gene: NA; clone size: NA; V gene: TRBV6-5; CDR3 DNA: TGTGCCAGCAGTTGGGGACAGAACACTGAAGCTTTCTTT; CDR3 protein: CASSWGQNTEAFF
J gene: TRBJ1-4; D gene: NA; clone size: NA; V gene: TRBV6-5; CDR3 DNA: TGTGCCAGCAGGACCGAGGGTAGGGTAAAACTGTTTTTT; CDR3 protein: CASRTEGRVKLFF
J gene: TRBJ2-4; D gene: NA; clone size: NA; V gene: TRBV28; CDR3 DNA: TGTGCCAGCAGTCCCCGGGTCCCTCTCCGCATTCAGTACTTC; CDR3 protein: CASSPRVPLRIQYF
J gene: TRBJ1-2; D gene: TRBD1; clone size: NA; V gene: TRBV4-2; CDR3 DNA: TGTGCCAGCAGCCAAGAAGTGGGACAGGGCTATGGCTACACCTTC; CDR3 protein: CASSQEVGQGYGYTF
J gene: TRBJ2-3; D gene: TRBD2; clone size: NA; V gene: TRBV19; CDR3 DNA: TGTGCCAGTAGTACCATACTAGCGGGAGGGAGGATCGGTACGCAGTATTTT; CDR3 protein: CASSTILAGGRIGTQYF
J gene: TRBJ2-7; D gene: TRBD2; clone size: NA; V gene: TRBV6-1; CDR3 DNA: TGTGCCAGCAGTGACGCGGGGCTAGCGGGGGGCTACGAGCAGTACTTC; CDR3 protein: CASSDAGLAGGYEQYF
J gene: TRBJ2-7; D gene: TRBD1; clone size: NA; V gene: TRBV4-1; CDR3 DNA: TGCGCCAGCAGGGAGACAGGGTCCTACGAGCAGTACTTC; CDR3 protein: CASRETGSYEQYF
J gene: TRBJ1-1; D gene: NA; clone size: NA; V gene: TRBV5-1; CDR3 DNA: TGCGCCAGCAGCTTGAGCAGGGGGAACACTGAAGCTTTCTTT; CDR3 protein: CASSLSRGNTEAFF
J gene: TRBJ1-6; D gene: NA; clone size: few; V gene: TRBV6-5; CDR3 DNA: TGTGCCAGCAAGACAGGACTGGAATCACCCCTCCACTTT; CDR3 protein: CASKTGLESPLHF
J gene: TRBJ2-1; D gene: NA; clone size: once; V gene: TRBV6-1; CDR3 DNA: TGTGCCAGCAGTGAAACAGGGTACAATGAGCAGTTCTTC; CDR3 protein: CASSETGYNEQFF
J gene: TRBJ2-5; D gene: NA; clone size: NA; V gene: TRBV3-1/TRBV3-2; CDR3 DNA: TGTGCCAGCAGCCAAAGGGGAGAGACCCAGTACTTC; CDR3 protein: CASSQRGETQYF
J gene: TRBJ2-3; D gene: NA; clone size: NA; V gene: TRBV5-6; CDR3 DNA: TGTGCCAGCGGGGCGGCAGATACGCAGTATTTT; CDR3 protein: CASGAADTQYF
J gene: TRBJ1-6; D gene: TRBD1; clone size: once; V gene: TRBV15; CDR3 DNA: TGTGCCACCAGCATGCGGACAGGCCTTTCACCCCTCCACTTT; CDR3 protein: CATSMRTGLSPLHF
J gene: TRBJ1-3; D gene: NA; clone size: NA; V gene: TRBV3-1/TRBV3-2; CDR3 DNA: TGTGCCAGCAGCCAAATAGACACTGGAAACACCATATATTTT; CDR3 protein: CASSQIDTGNTIYF
J gene: TRBJ2-2; D gene: NA; clone size: NA; V gene: TRBV5-4; CDR3 DNA: TGTGCCAGCAGCTTGGGGTCGGGGTCCAACACCGGGGAGCTGTTTTTT; CDR3 protein: CASSLGSGSNTGELFF
J gene: TRBJ1-1; D gene: NA; clone size: NA; V gene: TRBV6-5; CDR3 DNA: TGTGCCAGCAGGCGGGACCCCGGGGGGACTGAAGCTTTCTTT; CDR3 protein: CASRRDPGGTEAFF
J gene: TRBJ1-4; D gene: NA; clone size: NA; V gene: TRBV29-1; CDR3 DNA: TGCAGCGTTGCGGCCGACTGGAAAGAAAAACTGTTTTTT; CDR3 protein: CSVAADWKEKLFF
J gene: TRBJ2-1; D gene: TRBD2; clone size: few; V gene: TRBV7-9; CDR3 DNA: TGTGCCAGCAGAGGAACCCCCCCAGCGGGATTGAAGGATGAGCAGTTCTTC; CDR3 protein: CASRGTPPAGLKDEQFF
J gene: TRBJ2-7; D gene: TRBD1; clone size: NA; V gene: TRBV29-1; CDR3 DNA: TGCAGCGTTGAGGAACAGGGGGATTACGAGCAGTACTTC; CDR3 protein: CSVEEQGDYEQYF
J gene: TRBJ2-7; D gene: NA; clone size: NA; V gene: TRBV3-1/TRBV3-2; CDR3 DNA: TGTGCCAGCAGCCAAGTACGGGACTACGAGCAGTACTTC; CDR3 protein: CASSQVRDYEQYF
J gene: TRBJ2-3; D gene: TRBD1; clone size: NA; V gene: TRBV5-4; CDR3 DNA: TGTGCCAGCAGCTTGGGCGGACAGGGGAAAGGCACAGATACGCAGTATTTT; CDR3 protein: CASSLGGQGKGTDTQYF
J gene: TRBJ1-4; D gene: TRBD1; clone size: NA; V gene: TRBV19; CDR3 DNA: TGTGCCAGTAGTATCAGGGGGACAGAGAATGAAAAACTGTTTTTT; CDR3 protein: CASSIRGTENEKLFF
J gene: TRBJ2-1; D gene: TRBD1; clone size: NA; V gene: TRBV5-1; CDR3 DNA: TGCGCCAGCAGCCGGGGACAGGAGGCCAATGAGCAGTTCTTC; CDR3 protein: CASSRGQEANEQFF
J gene: TRBJ1-6; D gene: NA; clone size: NA; V gene: TRBV2; CDR3 DNA: TGTGCCAGCAGTGAACGGACCAGGGCAGGGTCACCCCTCCACTTT; CDR3 protein: CASSERTRAGSPLHF
J gene: TRBJ1-2; D gene: NA; clone size: NA; V gene: TRBV13; CDR3 DNA: TGTGCCAGCAGCTTCGGTCTCACAGGGACGTATGGCTACACCTTC; CDR3 protein: CASSFGLTGTYGYTF
J gene: TRBJ1-6; D gene: NA; clone size: NA; V gene: TRBV11-2; CDR3 DNA: TGTGCCAGCAGCTTAGTGGGCAGGGAATATCGGAACTATAATTCACCCCTCCACTTT; CDR3 protein: CASSLVGREYRNYNSPLHF
J gene: TRBJ1-2; D gene: NA; clone size: NA; V gene: TRBV29-1; CDR3 DNA: TGCAGCGTTGAAGATGGCCCTACCGGGTCCCTCTATGGCTACACCTTC; CDR3 protein: CSVEDGPTGSLYGYTF
J gene: TRBJ2-1; D gene: TRBD1; clone size: NA; V gene: TRBV18; CDR3 DNA: TGTGCCAGCTCACAGGGGGCATGGAATGAGCAGTTCTTC; CDR3 protein: CASSQGAWNEQFF